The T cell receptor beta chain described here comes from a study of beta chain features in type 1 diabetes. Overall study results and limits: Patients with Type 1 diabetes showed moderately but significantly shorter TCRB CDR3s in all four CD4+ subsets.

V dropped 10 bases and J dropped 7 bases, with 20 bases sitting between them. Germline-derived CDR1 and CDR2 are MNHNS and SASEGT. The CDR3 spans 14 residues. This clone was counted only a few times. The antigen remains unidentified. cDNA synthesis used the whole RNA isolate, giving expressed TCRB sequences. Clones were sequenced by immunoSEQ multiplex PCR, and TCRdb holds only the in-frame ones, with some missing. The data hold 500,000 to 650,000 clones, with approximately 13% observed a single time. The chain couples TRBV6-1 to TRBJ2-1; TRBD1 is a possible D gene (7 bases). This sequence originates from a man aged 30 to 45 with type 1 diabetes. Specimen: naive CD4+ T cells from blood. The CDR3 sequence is CATSTLQGRNEQFF. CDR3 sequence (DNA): TGTGCCACCTCGACCTTACAGGGGAGGAATGAGCAGTTCTTC.